Each of the 30 T cell receptor beta chains below was sequenced from the same sample in a study of blood T cell repertoires in COVID-19. The protocol was immunoSEQ multiplex PCR, while the TCRdb copy is restricted to in-frame clones and leaves out a portion. The sample shows over 55,000 clones, 75% to 90% of them seen only once. The sequenced sample consisted of peripheral blood. These receptors originate from a man aged 50-60 years with active COVID-19.

The chain carries TRBV9 and TRBJ1-2, with TRBD1 identical over 8 bases. The CDR3 runs 22 residues. The ends lost 3 bases at V and 0 bases at J; junction bases unmatched: 25. Germline loops: CDR1 SGDLS, CDR2 YYNGEE. The DNA for the CDR3 is TGTGCCAGCAGCGCCCGAGGAGCGGGTGGGGGCTCCGACAGGGGAGCTAACTATGGCTACACCTTC. This gives the protein CASSARGAGGGSDRGANYGYTF.

This clone was counted a few times. This chain uses TRBV28 with TRBJ1-2; D ambiguous. There are 13 residues in the CDR3. Germline assignment: CDR1 MDHEN and CDR2 SYDVKM. The V and J ends lost 6 bases and 7 bases respectively, with 15 bases between them. The CDR3 DNA is TGTGCCAGCAGGTCAGAGGTCTTCAGTGGCTACACCTTC. As protein: CASRSEVFSGYTF.

The chain has TRBV24-1 and TRBJ2-5; TRBD2 matches 8 bases. Germline V gene sequence: CDR1 KGHDR, CDR2 SFDVKD. V trimming: 0 bases; J trimming: 4 bases; junction bases outside the gene matches: 9. The CDR3 covers 17 residues. The CDR3 region is CATSDLQDREGPETQYF. The CDR3 coding sequence is TGTGCCACCAGTGATTTGCAGGATCGGGAGGGCCCAGAGACCCAGTACTTC.

V and J are TRBV18 and TRBJ1-1, with 8 bases that match TRBD1. The CDR3 totals 14 residues. V was pared by 5 bases and J by 3 bases, with 5 bases of the junction left unmatched. The germline CDR1 and CDR2 sequences are KGHSH and LQKENI. The CDR3 is CASSATGDDTEAFF. CDR3 DNA: TGTGCCAGCTCAGCGACAGGGGACGACACTGAAGCTTTCTTT.

The chain has TRBV29-1 and TRBJ2-5, with TRBD2 matching 8 bases. The CDR3 has 13 amino acids. The V gene's germline CDR1 is SQVTM and CDR2 ANQGSEA. The DNA for the CDR3 is TGCAGTTCTGCGGGGGGTTACCAAGAGACCCAGTACTTC. It yields the protein CSSAGGYQETQYF.

This clone was seen once. The chain employs TRBV7-9 and TRBJ1-1, with 8 bases identical to TRBD1. V lost 5 bases to trimming and J lost 4 bases; unmatched junction nucleotides: 15. This CDR3 spans 17 amino acids. In germline, CDR1 is SEHNR, CDR2 FQNEAQ (reference sequence). The CDR3 is CASSINPLDRARTEAFF. CDR3 in DNA: TGTGCCAGCAGCATCAACCCACTGGACAGGGCTCGCACTGAAGCTTTCTTT.

The V gene is TRBV5-1, the J gene TRBJ2-4, with TRBD2 matching over 7 bases. Looked up from germline, CDR1 is SGHRS and CDR2 is YFSETQ. The CDR3 length is 15 residues. The trim removed 6 bases at V and 7 bases at J, leaving 13 bases unmatched. The CDR3 DNA reads as TGCGCCAGCAAAGGGCCTAGCGGAGGGAGTAACATTCAGTACTTC. Translation: CASKGPSGGSNIQYF.

The V and J genes are TRBV6-2 or TRBV6-3 and TRBJ1-1, with 8 bases aligning to TRBD1. Germline-derived CDR1 and CDR2 are MNHEY and SVGEGT. Germline trimming cut 4 bases from V and 4 bases from J; bases unmatched to any gene: 5. This CDR3 has 14 amino acids. CDR3 sequence (DNA): TGTGCCAGCAGTTCGTGGACAGGGAGCACTGAAGCTTTCTTT. This gives the protein CASSSWTGSTEAFF.

The V gene is TRBV7-2, the J gene TRBJ1-1, with D perhaps TRBD1 (5 bases). The CDR3 is 14 residues long. Per germline, CDR1 SGHTA and CDR2 FQGNSA. With 1 base removed from V and 12 bases from J, the gap between germline ends came to 18 bases. CDR3 region: CASSLEDGSRGTFF. The CDR3 coding sequence is TGTGCCAGCAGCTTAGAGGACGGTTCGCGGGGGACTTTCTTT.

The V call is TRBV10-3, the J call TRBJ1-2; D ambiguous. This CDR3 spans 13 amino acids. The V gene lost 3 bases and the J gene lost 2 bases, with 7 bases spanning the gap. CDR1 ENHRY and CDR2 SYGVKD come from the germline V gene. The CDR3 bases are TGTGCCATCAGTGATGGGCAGAACTATGGCTACACCTTC. Amino acid sequence: CAISDGQNYGYTF.

The rearrangement uses TRBV4-3 and TRBJ1-6, with 7 positions matching TRBD1. This CDR3 has 15 amino acids. From germline, CDR1 is LGHNA and CDR2 YSLEER. The V and J ends lost 0 bases and 7 bases, in that order; junction bases with no gene match: 3. DNA of the CDR3: TGCGCCAGCAGCCAAGACGACAGGGACAATTCACCCCTCCACTTT. Its translation is CASSQDDRDNSPLHF.

The V gene is TRBV7-9, the J gene TRBJ2-5; possible D gene TRBD2, 6 bases. This CDR3 has 18 residues. CDR1 and CDR2 (germline): SEHNR, FQNEAQ (reference sequence). Trimming removed 1 base at V and 3 bases at J, with 21 bases between. The CDR3 sequence: CASSLDRQAGLLKETQYF. The CDR3 nucleotides read TGTGCCAGCAGCTTAGATCGTCAGGCGGGGCTCTTGAAAGAGACCCAGTACTTC.

The V call is TRBV6-1, the J call TRBJ1-6; the match to TRBD1 covers 9 bases. V was pared by 1 base and J by 4 bases, with 5 bases of the junction left unmatched. This CDR3 is 17 amino acids long. Germline V gene sequence: CDR1 MNHNS, CDR2 SASEGT. The CDR3 sequence is CASSEDPGQGYNSPLHF. The CDR3 DNA reads as TGTGCCAGCAGTGAAGACCCGGGACAGGGTTATAATTCACCCCTCCACTTT.

The chain has TRBV18 and TRBJ2-3, with D unclear. Germline values: CDR1 KGHSH, CDR2 LQKENI. The V and J ends lost 3 bases and 4 bases respectively, with 11 bases between them. The CDR3 covers 14 residues. The DNA for the CDR3 is TGTGCCAGCTCACCGGTCCCTGCGGCAGATACGCAGTATTTT. Translation gives CASSPVPAADTQYF.

The gene calls are TRBV25-1 and TRBJ2-1, with 8 positions matching TRBD2. J was trimmed by 7 bases and V by 2 bases; bases with no gene match: 10. This CDR3 is 16 amino acids long. The germline V gene encodes CDR1 MGHDK and CDR2 SYGVNS. The CDR3 here is CASSERSLAGGNEQFF. The CDR3 region has the DNA TGTGCCAGCAGTGAACGCAGTCTAGCGGGTGGTAATGAGCAGTTCTTC.

In its sample, this clone was seen once. The gene calls are TRBV2 and TRBJ2-2; 10 bases agree with TRBD2. V dropped 11 bases and J dropped 4; count of bases not matched to a gene: 4. The CDR3 is 13 residues long. The V gene's germline CDR1 is SNHLY and CDR2 FYNNEI. DNA for the CDR3: TGTGCCCCCGGGACTAGCGTCACCGGGGAGCTGTTTTTT. This codes for CAPGTSVTGELFF.

The gene calls are TRBV28 and TRBJ1-4, with D unclear. CDR3 length: 15 amino acids. Trimming shortened V by 1 base and J by 5 bases, and 11 bases separated the two germline ends. Looked up from germline, CDR1 is MDHEN and CDR2 is SYDVKM. CDR3 protein: CASSLSRVFNEKLFF. In DNA form, the CDR3 reads TGTGCCAGCAGTTTATCGAGGGTATTCAATGAAAAACTGTTTTTT.

The chain has TRBV6-5 and TRBJ2-1, with a weak D call TRBD1 (5 bases). The CDR3 has 16 amino acids. Trimming stripped 0 bases from V and 0 bases from J, with 9 bases between. In germline, CDR1 is MNHEY, CDR2 SVGAGI. In nucleotides, the CDR3 is TGTGCCAGCAGTTACTCTGGCAGGGACTCCTACAATGAGCAGTTCTTC. Its translation is CASSYSGRDSYNEQFF.

The gene calls are TRBV5-1 and TRBJ1-1; 9 bases line up with TRBD1. The CDR3 consists of 15 residues. The V segment lost 4 bases and the J segment 6 bases; nucleotides outside the gene matches: 10. Germline V gene sequence: CDR1 SGHRS, CDR2 YFSETQ. The CDR3 is CASSPITGGRSEAFF. CDR3 nucleotides: TGCGCCAGCAGCCCTATTACAGGGGGCAGGTCTGAAGCTTTCTTT.

By share, this clone ranks as medium-sized. The gene calls are TRBV4-2 and TRBJ1-6; D is ambiguous. Trimming took 1 base from V and 5 from J, leaving 9 bases between them. The CDR3 length is 15 residues. Germline-derived CDR1 and CDR2 are LGHNA and YNFKEQ. This CDR3 reads CASSQGEAHNSPLHF. For the CDR3, the DNA is TGTGCCAGCAGCCAAGGGGAGGCCCATAATTCACCCCTCCACTTT.

This sequence joins TRBV5-8 and TRBJ1-2; 9 bases are shared with TRBD1. Germline CDR1 SGHTS, CDR2 YDEGEE. The CDR3 has 15 residues. J gave up 4 bases and V 4 bases, and 8 bases lay outside the gene matches. CDR3: CASSLTGGASYGYTF. The CDR3 DNA follows: TGTGCCAGCAGCCTAACAGGGGGCGCCTCCTATGGCTACACCTTC.

There are a few counts of this clone. V gene TRBV5-6 combines with J gene TRBJ2-7; D gene uncertain. The V and J ends lost 2 bases and 0 bases respectively, with 9 bases between them. CDR3 size: 14 residues. Germline V lookup: CDR1 SGHDT, CDR2 YYEEEE. The CDR3 region has the DNA TGTGCCAGCAGCTTTTACTCGAGCTCCTACGAGCAGTACTTC. Protein: CASSFYSSSYEQYF.

The V gene is TRBV3-1 (or the pseudogene TRBV3-2), the J gene TRBJ2-7; TRBD1 aligns across 9 bases. CDR3 length equals 15 residues. The ends lost 1 base at V and 2 bases at J; junction bases unmatched: 3. Germline CDR1 reads LGHDT; CDR2 reads YNNKEL (reference sequence). DNA of the CDR3: TGTGCCAGCAGCCAAGTTCGGACAGGGGCCTACGAGCAGTACTTC. The encoded protein is CASSQVRTGAYEQYF.

This sequence joins TRBV5-1 and TRBJ2-7; 13 bases fit TRBD2. The V and J ends lost 3 bases and 2 bases, in that order; junction bases with no gene match: 5. The V gene's germline CDR1 is SGHRS and CDR2 YFSETQ. CDR3 length: 16 residues. The CDR3 loop reads CASSSVGLAGAYEQYF. The CDR3 nucleotides are TGCGCCAGCAGCTCCGTAGGACTAGCGGGAGCCTACGAGCAGTACTTC.

With respect to this clone: Relative to the germline gene, one junction end is altered; a read error may explain this. The rearrangement joins TRBV7-8 to TRBJ1-5; D possibly corresponds to TRBD1 (5 bases). The CDR3 is made up of 15 amino acids. Per the germline V gene, CDR1 is SGHVS and CDR2 is FQNEAQ. The CDR3: CASSLDPTGNQPQHF. The CDR3, as DNA: TGTGCCAGCAGCTTAGACCCCACAGGCAACCAGCCCCAGCATTTT.

The V gene is TRBV6-4, the J gene TRBJ2-1; weak D call: TRBD2 (5 bases). The germline V gene has CDR1 MRHNA and CDR2 SNTAGT. This CDR3 region has 15 residues. Trimming took off 3 bases at V and 0 bases at J, with 9 bases between the two ends. The CDR3 nucleotides are TGTGCCAGCAGTGAGCGGACTGACTCCTACAATGAGCAGTTCTTC. Residues: CASSERTDSYNEQFF.

The rearrangement links TRBV4-1 to TRBJ2-1, with D uncertain. CDR3 length: 13 amino acids. Per germline, CDR1 MGHRA and CDR2 YSYEKL. V was shortened by 2 bases and J by 9 bases, with 11 bases between the two germline ends. The CDR3 sequence is CASSQQPSGEQFF. As DNA, the CDR3 is TGCGCCAGCAGCCAACAGCCTTCAGGTGAGCAGTTCTTC.

The chain recombines TRBV5-4 with TRBJ2-1; 7 bases match TRBD1. The germline V gene has CDR1 SGHNT and CDR2 YYREEE (reference sequence). Trimming took 0 bases from V and 8 from J; bases not matched to a gene: 8. This CDR3 region has 15 residues. In DNA, the CDR3 is TGTGCCAGCAGCTTGGCAAACAGGGGAATCGATGAGCAGTTCTTC. Encoded protein: CASSLANRGIDEQFF.

This chain connects TRBV18 to TRBJ2-3, with TRBD2 matching over 8 bases. The CDR3 length is 14 residues. CDR1 is KGHSH, CDR2 LQKENI, per germline. Germline trimming cut 3 bases from V and 4 bases from J; bases unmatched to any gene: 3. CDR3 DNA: TGTGCCAGCTCACCTCTGACTAGCGCAGATACGCAGTATTTT. Its protein product is CASSPLTSADTQYF.

This rearrangement joins TRBV29-1 to TRBJ2-3; D gene unclear. CDR1 and CDR2 (germline): SQVTM, ANQGSEA. The ends were cut back, 5 bases at V and 3 bases at J, with 18 bases in the middle. This CDR3 region has 15 residues. The CDR3, as DNA: TGCAGCGTTACCTTCGCCGAGTCATGGACAGATACGCAGTATTTT. It is translated as CSVTFAESWTDTQYF.